Below are 5 T cell receptor beta chains sequenced from a single sample in a study of cytomegalovirus exposure and HLA in healthy donors. The PCR made use of 60 Vbeta and 13 Jbeta primers. This table comes from immunoSEQ multiplex PCR, and its TCRdb copy is limited to in-frame clones, with some not included. The sample lists under 150,000 clones, 80% to 90% occurring once. Sequences were obtained from PBMCs. These receptors all come from a boy aged 2 to 10 in good health and CMV-seronegative.

The CDR3 loop reads CSVSITGELFF. The CDR3 DNA sequence: TGCAGCGTTTCAATTACCGGGGAGCTGTTTTTT. The chain couples TRBV29-1 to TRBJ2-2; D remains unclear. Germline V gene lookup returns CDR1 SQVTM and CDR2 ANQGSEA. This CDR3 contains 11 residues. Trimming shortened V by 5 bases and J by 5 bases, and 6 bases separated the two germline ends.

In its sample, this clone was seen a few times. V and J are TRBV27 and TRBJ1-5; 9 bases fit TRBD1. The germline V gene has CDR1 MNHEY and CDR2 SMNVEV (reference sequence). The CDR3 runs to 17 residues. Trimming removed 6 bases from V and 7 bases from J; junction bases left unmatched: 16. In nucleotides, the CDR3 is TGTGCCAGCAGCCCGAGGGGGACAGGGCGGGTCCAGCAGCCCCAGCATTTT. It is translated as CASSPRGTGRVQQPQHF.

This chain links TRBV7-9 with TRBJ1-1; unclear D gene. The V and J ends lost 4 bases and 8 bases respectively, with 11 bases between them. Germline V CDR1 and CDR2: SEHNR, FQNEAQ (reference sequence). This CDR3 has 12 amino acids. CDR3 loop: CASSSRVQEAFF. The CDR3 bases are TGTGCCAGCAGCTCCCGGGTTCAAGAAGCTTTCTTT.

The CDR3 loop is CASSFTGTGVPYGYTF. The CDR3 nucleotides read TGTGCCAGCAGTTTTACCGGGACAGGTGTCCCCTATGGCTACACCTTC. The chain recombines TRBV6-5 with TRBJ1-2; TRBD1 matches 8 bases. The CDR3 runs to 16 residues. Germline V gives CDR1 MNHEY, CDR2 SVGAGI. The J segment lost 4 bases and the V segment lost 4 bases, leaving 11 bases of the junction unmatched.

CDR3 amino acids: CASSFLGFIINEQFF. The DNA for the CDR3 is TGTGCCAGCAGCTTTCTGGGCTTTATTATAAATGAGCAGTTCTTC. The J gene is TRBJ2-1, the V gene TRBV5-8, with unresolved D. The CDR3 sequence is 15 residues long. Per the germline V gene, CDR1 is SGHTS and CDR2 is YDEGEE. V shed 2 bases and J shed 7 bases, with 16 bases lying between them.